This T cell receptor (beta chain) was sequenced for a study of T cell repertoires in cytomegalovirus infection. Study-level information: Public TCR beta signature analysis indicated the presence of both CMV infection and matching HLA type. General observations from the study: The cumulative frequency of public TCR beta families distinguished individuals who carried CMV together with the relevant HLA. The ex vivo response was dominated by HLA-C-restricted CMV-specific TCR beta clonotypes.

Each CDR3 protein gets one entry after TCRdb re-called the reads with MiXCR. The sample records 450,000 to 600,000 distinct CDR3 sequences, 10% to 12% being singletons. Many counts were recorded for this clonotype. Antigen unknown. The junction had 8 bases not matched to a gene; V was cut back by 6 bases and J by 10 bases. CDR1 and CDR2 (germline): SQVTM, ANQGSEA. The CDR3 totals 11 residues. Specimen: PBMCs. This TCR was sampled from a human donor in good health (CMV status not recorded). Some clones in this sample may be carry-over from other donors' samples. The chain couples TRBV29-1 to TRBJ1-2, with TRBD1 matching over 7 bases. The CDR3 bases are TGCAGCGTGATGACAGGGTCGGTCTACACCTTC. The encoded protein is CSVMTGSVYTF.